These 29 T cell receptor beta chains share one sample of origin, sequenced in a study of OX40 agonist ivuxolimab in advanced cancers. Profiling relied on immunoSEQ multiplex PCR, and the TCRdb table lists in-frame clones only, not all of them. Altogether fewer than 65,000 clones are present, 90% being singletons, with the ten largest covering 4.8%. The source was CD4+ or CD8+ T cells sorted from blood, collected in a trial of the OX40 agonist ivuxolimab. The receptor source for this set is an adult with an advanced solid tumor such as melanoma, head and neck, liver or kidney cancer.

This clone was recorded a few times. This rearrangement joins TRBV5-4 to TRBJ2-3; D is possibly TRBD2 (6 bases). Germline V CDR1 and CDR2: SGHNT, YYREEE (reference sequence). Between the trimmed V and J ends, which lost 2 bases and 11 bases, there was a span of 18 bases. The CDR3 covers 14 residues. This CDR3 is CASSFGGVNGGQYF. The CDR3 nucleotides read TGTGCCAGCAGCTTCGGAGGCGTAAACGGGGGGCAGTATTTT.

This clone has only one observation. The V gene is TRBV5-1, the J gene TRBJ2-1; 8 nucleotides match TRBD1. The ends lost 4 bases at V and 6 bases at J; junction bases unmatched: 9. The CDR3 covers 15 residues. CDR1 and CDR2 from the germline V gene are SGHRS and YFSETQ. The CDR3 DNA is TGCGCCAGCAGCCCCATGACAGGGGTGCCCAATGAGCAGTTCTTC. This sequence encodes CASSPMTGVPNEQFF.

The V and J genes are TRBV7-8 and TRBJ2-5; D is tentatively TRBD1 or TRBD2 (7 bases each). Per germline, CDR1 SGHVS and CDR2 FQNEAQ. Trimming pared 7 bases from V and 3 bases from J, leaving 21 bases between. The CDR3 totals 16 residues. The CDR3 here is CASTQDQGGVKETQYF. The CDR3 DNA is TGTGCCAGCACCCAAGACCAGGGGGGGGTCAAAGAGACCCAGTACTTC.

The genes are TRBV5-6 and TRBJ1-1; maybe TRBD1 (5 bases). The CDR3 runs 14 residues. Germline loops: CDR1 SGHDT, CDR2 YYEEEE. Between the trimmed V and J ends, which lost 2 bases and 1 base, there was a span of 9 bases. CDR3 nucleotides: TGTGCCAGCAGCTTACCAACAGGGAACACTGAAGCTTTCTTT. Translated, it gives CASSLPTGNTEAFF.

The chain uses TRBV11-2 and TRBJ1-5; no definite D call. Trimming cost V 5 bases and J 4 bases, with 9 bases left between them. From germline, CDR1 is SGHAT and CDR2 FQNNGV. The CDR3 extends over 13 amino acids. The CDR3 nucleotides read TGTGCCAGCAGCCCAGGTGGGAATCAGCCCCAGCATTTT. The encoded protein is CASSPGGNQPQHF.

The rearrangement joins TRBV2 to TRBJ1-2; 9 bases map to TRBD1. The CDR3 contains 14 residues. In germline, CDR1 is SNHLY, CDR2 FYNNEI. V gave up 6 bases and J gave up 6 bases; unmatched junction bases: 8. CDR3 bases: TGTGCCAGCAGCGGACAGGGGTGGTTTGATGGCTACACCTTC. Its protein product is CASSGQGWFDGYTF.

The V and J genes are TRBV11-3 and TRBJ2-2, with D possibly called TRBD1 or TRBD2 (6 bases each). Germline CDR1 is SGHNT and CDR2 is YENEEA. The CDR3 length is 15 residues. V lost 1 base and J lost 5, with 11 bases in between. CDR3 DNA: TGTGCCAGCAGCTTAGGGGGGGCTCGGACCGGGGAGCTGTTTTTT. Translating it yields CASSLGGARTGELFF. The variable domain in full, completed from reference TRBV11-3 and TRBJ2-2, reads EAGVVQSPRYKIIEKKQPVAFWCNPISGHNTLYWYLQNLGQGPELLIRYENEEAVDDSQLPKDRFSAERLKGVDSTLKIQPAELGDSAVYLCASSLGGARTGELFFGEGSRLTVL.

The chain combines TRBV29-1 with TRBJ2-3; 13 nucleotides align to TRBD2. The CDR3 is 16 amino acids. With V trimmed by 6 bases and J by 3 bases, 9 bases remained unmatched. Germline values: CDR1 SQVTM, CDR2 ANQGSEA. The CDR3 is CSVRTSGRVGTDTQYF. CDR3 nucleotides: TGCAGCGTCCGGACTAGCGGGAGAGTGGGGACAGATACGCAGTATTTT.

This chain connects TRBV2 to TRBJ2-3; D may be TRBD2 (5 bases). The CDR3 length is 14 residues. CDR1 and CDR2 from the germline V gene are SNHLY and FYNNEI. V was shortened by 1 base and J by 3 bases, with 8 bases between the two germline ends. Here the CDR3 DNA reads TGTGCCAGCAGTGAAGGGACTCGTACAGATACGCAGTATTTT. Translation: CASSEGTRTDTQYF. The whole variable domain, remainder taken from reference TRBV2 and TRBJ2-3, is EPEVTQTPSHQVTQMGQEVILRCVPISNHLYFYWYRQILGQKVEFLVSFYNNEISEKSEIFDDQFSVERPDGSNFTLKIRSTKLEDSAMYFCASSEGTRTDTQYFGPGTRLTVL.

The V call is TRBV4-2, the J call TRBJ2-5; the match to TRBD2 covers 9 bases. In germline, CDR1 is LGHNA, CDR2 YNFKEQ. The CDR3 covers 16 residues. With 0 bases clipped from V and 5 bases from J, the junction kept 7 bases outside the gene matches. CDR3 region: CASSQDVRGGGETQYF. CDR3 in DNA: TGTGCCAGCAGCCAAGACGTGCGGGGGGGCGGGGAGACCCAGTACTTC.

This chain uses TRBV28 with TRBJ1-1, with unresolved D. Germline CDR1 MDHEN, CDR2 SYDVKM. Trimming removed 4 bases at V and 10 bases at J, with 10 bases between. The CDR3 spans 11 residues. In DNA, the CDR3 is TGTGCCAGCAGTTCCGGGGATGCAGCTTTCTTT. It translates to CASSSGDAAFF. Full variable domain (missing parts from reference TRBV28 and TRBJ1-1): DVKVTQSSRYLVKRTGEKVFLECVQDMDHENMFWYRQDPGLGLRLIYFSYDVKMKEKGDIPEGYSVSREKKERFSLILESASTNQTSMYLCASSSGDAAFFGQGTRLTVV.

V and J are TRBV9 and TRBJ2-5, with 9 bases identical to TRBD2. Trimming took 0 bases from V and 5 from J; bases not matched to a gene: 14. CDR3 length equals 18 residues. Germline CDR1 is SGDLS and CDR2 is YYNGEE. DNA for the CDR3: TGTGCCAGCAGCGTAGGGGCTAGCGGGGATCCCTACTTGGAGACCCAGTACTTC. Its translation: CASSVGASGDPYLETQYF.

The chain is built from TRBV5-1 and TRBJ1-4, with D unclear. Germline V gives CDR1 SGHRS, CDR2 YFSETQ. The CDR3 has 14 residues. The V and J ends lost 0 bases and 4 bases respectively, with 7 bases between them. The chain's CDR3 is CASSLDRVNEKLFF. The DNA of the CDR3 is TGCGCCAGCAGCTTGGACAGAGTTAATGAAAAACTGTTTTTT.

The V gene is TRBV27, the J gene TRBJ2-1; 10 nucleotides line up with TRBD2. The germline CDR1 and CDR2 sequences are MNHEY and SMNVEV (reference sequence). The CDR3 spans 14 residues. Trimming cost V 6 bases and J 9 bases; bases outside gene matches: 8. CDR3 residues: CASRTLAGEAEQFF. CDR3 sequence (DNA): TGTGCCAGCAGAACCCTAGCGGGAGAGGCTGAGCAGTTCTTC.

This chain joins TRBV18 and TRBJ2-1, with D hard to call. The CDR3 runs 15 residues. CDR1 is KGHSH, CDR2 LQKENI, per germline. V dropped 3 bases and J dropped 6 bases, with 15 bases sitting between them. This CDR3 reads CASSPSLVTGNEQFF. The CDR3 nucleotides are TGTGCCAGCTCACCTTCGTTAGTAACTGGCAATGAGCAGTTCTTC.

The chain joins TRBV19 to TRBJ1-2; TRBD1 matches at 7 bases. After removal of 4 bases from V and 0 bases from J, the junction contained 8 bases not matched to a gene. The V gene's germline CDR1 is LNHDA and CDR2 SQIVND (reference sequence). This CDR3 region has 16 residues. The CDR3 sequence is CASSNGQVAPNYGYTF. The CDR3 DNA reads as TGTGCCAGTAGTAACGGACAGGTCGCCCCTAACTATGGCTACACCTTC.

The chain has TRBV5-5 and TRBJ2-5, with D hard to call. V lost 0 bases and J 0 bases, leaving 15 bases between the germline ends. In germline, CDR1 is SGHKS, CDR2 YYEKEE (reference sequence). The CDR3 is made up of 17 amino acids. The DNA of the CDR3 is TGTGCCAGCAGCTTGGGACCCCCGAGCCCAAACCAAGAGACCCAGTACTTC. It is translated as CASSLGPPSPNQETQYF.

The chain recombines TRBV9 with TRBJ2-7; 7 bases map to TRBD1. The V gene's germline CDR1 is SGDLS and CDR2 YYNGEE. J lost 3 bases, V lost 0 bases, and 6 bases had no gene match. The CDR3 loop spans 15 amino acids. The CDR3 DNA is TGTGCCAGCAGCGTAGGACAGGGAAGTTTCTACGAGCAGTACTTC. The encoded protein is CASSVGQGSFYEQYF.

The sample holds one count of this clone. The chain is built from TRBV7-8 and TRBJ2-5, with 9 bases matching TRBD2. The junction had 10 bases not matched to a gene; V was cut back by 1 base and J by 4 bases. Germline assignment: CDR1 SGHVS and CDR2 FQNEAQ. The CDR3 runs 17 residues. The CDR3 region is CASSLVGAGGLGETQYF. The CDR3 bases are TGTGCCAGCAGCTTAGTGGGGGCGGGGGGGCTTGGAGAGACCCAGTACTTC. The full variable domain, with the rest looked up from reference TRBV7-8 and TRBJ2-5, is GAGVSQSPRYKVAKRGQDVALRCDPISGHVSLFWYQQALGQGPEFLTYFQNEAQLDKSGLPSDRFFAERPEGSVSTLKIQRTQQEDSAVYLCASSLVGAGGLGETQYFGPGTRLLVL.

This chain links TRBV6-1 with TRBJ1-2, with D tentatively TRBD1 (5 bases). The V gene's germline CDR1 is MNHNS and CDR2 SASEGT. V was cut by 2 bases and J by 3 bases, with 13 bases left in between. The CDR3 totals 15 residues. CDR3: CASSEYVREDYGYTF. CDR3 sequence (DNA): TGTGCCAGCAGTGAATACGTCAGGGAAGACTATGGCTACACCTTC.

The CDR3 spells CASSLDGASNTGELFF. The CDR3 DNA follows: TGTGCCAGCAGCTTAGACGGGGCTTCGAACACCGGGGAGCTGTTTTTT. The V call is TRBV7-2, the J call TRBJ2-2; possibly TRBD1 or TRBD2 for D (5 bases each). V dropped 1 base and J dropped 0 bases, with 9 bases sitting between them. The V gene's germline CDR1 is SGHTA and CDR2 FQGNSA. The CDR3 consists of 16 residues.

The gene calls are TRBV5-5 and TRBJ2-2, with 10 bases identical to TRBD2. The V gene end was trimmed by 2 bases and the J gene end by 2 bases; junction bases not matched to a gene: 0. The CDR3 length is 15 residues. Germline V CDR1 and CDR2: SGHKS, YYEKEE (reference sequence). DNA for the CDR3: TGTGCCAGCAGCTTACTAGCGGGAAACACCGGGGAGCTGTTTTTT. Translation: CASSLLAGNTGELFF.

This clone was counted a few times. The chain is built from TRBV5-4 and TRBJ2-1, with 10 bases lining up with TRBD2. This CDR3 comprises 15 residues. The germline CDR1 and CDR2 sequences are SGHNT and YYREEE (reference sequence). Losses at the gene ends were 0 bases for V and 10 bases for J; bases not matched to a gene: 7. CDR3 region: CASSLVASGSDEQFF. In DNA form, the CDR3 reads TGTGCCAGCAGCTTGGTGGCTAGCGGGAGCGACGAGCAGTTCTTC.

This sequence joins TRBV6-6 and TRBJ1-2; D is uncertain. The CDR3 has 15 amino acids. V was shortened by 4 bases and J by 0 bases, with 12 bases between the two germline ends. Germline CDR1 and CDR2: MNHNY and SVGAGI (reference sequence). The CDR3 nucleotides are TGTGCCAGCAGTTCCAACCGAATTTCTAACTATGGCTACACCTTC. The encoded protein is CASSSNRISNYGYTF.

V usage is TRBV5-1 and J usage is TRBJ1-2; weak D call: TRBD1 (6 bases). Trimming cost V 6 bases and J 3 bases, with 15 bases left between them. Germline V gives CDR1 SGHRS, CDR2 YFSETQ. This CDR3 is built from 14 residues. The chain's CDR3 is CASTYRAGDYGYTF. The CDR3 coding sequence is TGCGCCAGCACTTACAGAGCAGGGGACTATGGCTACACCTTC.

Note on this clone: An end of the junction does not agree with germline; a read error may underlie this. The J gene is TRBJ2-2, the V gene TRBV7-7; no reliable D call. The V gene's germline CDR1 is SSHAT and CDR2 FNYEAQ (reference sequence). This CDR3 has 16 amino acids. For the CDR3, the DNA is TGTGCTAGCAGCTTAACCGCACAGCCGAACACCGGGGAGCTGTTTTTT. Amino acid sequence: CASSLTAQPNTGELFF.

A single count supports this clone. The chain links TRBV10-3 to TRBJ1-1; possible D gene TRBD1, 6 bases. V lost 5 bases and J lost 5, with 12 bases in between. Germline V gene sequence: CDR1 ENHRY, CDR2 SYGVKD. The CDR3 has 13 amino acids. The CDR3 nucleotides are TGTGCCATCAGTTTCCGGGACACGACTGAAGCTTTCTTT. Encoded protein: CAISFRDTTEAFF.

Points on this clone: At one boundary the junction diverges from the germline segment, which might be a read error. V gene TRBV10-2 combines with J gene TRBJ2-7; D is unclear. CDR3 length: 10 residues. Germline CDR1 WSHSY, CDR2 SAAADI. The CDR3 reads CVSSDYEQYF. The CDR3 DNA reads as TGCGTCAGCAGCGATTACGAGCAGTACTTC.

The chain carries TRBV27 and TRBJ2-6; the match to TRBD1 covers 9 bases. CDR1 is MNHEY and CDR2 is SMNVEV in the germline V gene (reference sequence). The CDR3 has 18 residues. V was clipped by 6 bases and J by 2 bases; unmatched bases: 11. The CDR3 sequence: CASSLGGQGVPGANVLTF. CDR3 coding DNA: TGTGCCAGCAGCTTAGGGGGACAGGGCGTCCCTGGGGCCAACGTCCTGACTTTC.